The 31 T cell receptor beta chains listed next were all sequenced from one sample in a study of blood T cell repertoires in COVID-19 (dated by TCRdb to 2020 to 2021). Library construction relied on the immunoSEQ multiplex PCR assay. This is the immuneACCESS table as TCRdb keeps it, with only in-frame sequences that have V and J called. A part of the clones is gone; compared with another copy, unresolved V genes explain less than half, and the rest is unexplained. The sample table holds 270,000 or so clones, of which 75% to 90% were seen once. 0.94% of the sample rests with the top ten. The sequenced material came from peripheral blood. The receptor set was obtained from a woman aged 40 to 49 who had recovered from COVID-19.

In regard to this clone: Other nucleotide sequences from this sample produce the same CDR3. V usage is TRBV7-3 and J usage is TRBJ2-1, with TRBD2 matching 13 bases. Germline assignment: CDR1 SGHTA and CDR2 FQGTGA. This CDR3 region has 15 residues. J lost 4 bases, V lost 3 bases, and 0 bases had no gene match. The CDR3 bases are TGTGCCAGCAGCTTGGGACTAGCGGGATACAATGAGCAGTTCTTC. Protein product: CASSLGLAGYNEQFF.

This sequence joins TRBV27 and TRBJ2-3; 15 bases are a match to TRBD2. There are 16 residues in the CDR3. CDR1 is MNHEY and CDR2 is SMNVEV in the germline V gene (reference sequence). Trimming took 3 bases from V and 5 from J; bases not matched to a gene: 3. CDR3 loop: CASSLGLAGGEDTQYF. DNA of the CDR3: TGTGCCAGCAGTTTGGGACTAGCGGGAGGCGAAGATACGCAGTATTTT.

This chain joins TRBV5-1 and TRBJ2-1; 9 nucleotides align to TRBD2. The germline V gene encodes CDR1 SGHRS and CDR2 YFSETQ. Trimming took 0 bases from V and 0 from J; bases not matched to a gene: 10. The CDR3 sequence is 19 residues long. CDR3 protein: CASSLVWTSAGSSYNEQFF. The CDR3 region has the DNA TGCGCCAGCAGCTTGGTTTGGACTAGCGCCGGGAGCTCCTACAATGAGCAGTTCTTC.

The rearrangement links TRBV9 to TRBJ1-1; D may be TRBD1 (5 bases). From germline, CDR1 is SGDLS and CDR2 YYNGEE. V shed 4 bases and J shed 4 bases, with 8 bases lying between them. CDR3 size: 12 residues. Here the CDR3 DNA reads TGTGCCAGCAGCAGGGGCCTCACTGAAGCTTTCTTT. Translated, it gives CASSRGLTEAFF.

The gene calls are TRBV2 and TRBJ1-2, with D possibly matching TRBD1 (5 bases). Germline V gives CDR1 SNHLY, CDR2 FYNNEI. V was shortened by 5 bases and J by 7 bases, with 20 bases between the two germline ends. There are 15 residues in the CDR3. The CDR3 loop is CASSLGAGPMAGYTF. The CDR3, as DNA: TGTGCCAGCAGTTTAGGGGCAGGTCCGATGGCTGGCTACACCTTC.

The V and J genes are TRBV6-4 and TRBJ2-2; no definite D call. Per germline, CDR1 MRHNA and CDR2 SNTAGT. With 0 bases removed from V and 3 bases from J, the gap between germline ends came to 5 bases. The CDR3 sequence is 14 residues long. DNA of the CDR3: TGTGCCAGCAGTGACTCGGGCGACACCGGGGAGCTGTTTTTT. It codes for CASSDSGDTGELFF.

Of note for this clone: This specimen includes other DNA sequences encoding the same CDR3. The rearrangement uses TRBV6-1 and TRBJ2-1, with a tentative D call TRBD2 (5 bases). Germline-derived CDR1 and CDR2 are MNHNS and SASEGT. The CDR3 is made up of 12 amino acids. Trimming stripped 3 bases from V and 6 bases from J, with 6 bases between. The CDR3 nucleotides read TGTGCCAGCAGTGACCGGGGCAATGAGCAGTTCTTC. Protein product: CASSDRGNEQFF.

The chain joins TRBV6-5 to TRBJ2-7; tentative D call: TRBD1 (6 bases). With 6 bases removed from V and 2 bases from J, the gap between germline ends came to 11 bases. The CDR3 runs 13 residues. Germline V CDR1 and CDR2: MNHEY, SVGAGI. The CDR3 nucleotides are TGTGCCAGCAGATCAACAGGGACCTACGAGCAGTACTTC. The encoded protein is CASRSTGTYEQYF.

The genes are TRBV5-5 and TRBJ1-5, with 8 bases identical to TRBD1. CDR1 and CDR2 from the germline V gene are SGHKS and YYEKEE (reference sequence). V gave up 4 bases and J gave up 7 bases; unmatched junction bases: 10. CDR3 length equals 15 residues. The CDR3 DNA reads as TGTGCCAGCAGCCCTGCGCCCGGACAGGGCCAGCCCCAGCATTTT. It yields the protein CASSPAPGQGQPQHF. Full variable domain (missing parts from reference TRBV5-5 and TRBJ1-5): DAGVTQSPTHLIKTRGQQVTLRCSPISGHKSVSWYQQVLGQGPQFIFQYYEKEERGRGNFPDRFSARQFPNYSSELNVNALLLGDSALYLCASSPAPGQGQPQHFGDGTRLSIL.

The chain combines TRBV27 with TRBJ2-4; tentative D call: TRBD1 (6 bases). The CDR3 is 14 residues long. Germline-derived CDR1 and CDR2 are MNHEY and SMNVEV (reference sequence). V gave up 4 bases and J gave up 6 bases, with 13 bases separating them. CDR3 region: CASSSGTRGNIQYF. In DNA, the CDR3 is TGTGCCAGCAGTTCCGGGACAAGGGGAAACATTCAGTACTTC.

This chain joins TRBV10-3 and TRBJ1-1, with 9 nucleotides matching TRBD1. The CDR3 contains 15 residues. V trimming: 6 bases; J trimming: 2 bases; junction bases outside the gene matches: 7. From germline, CDR1 is ENHRY and CDR2 SYGVKD. CDR3 residues: CAISLRDRDNTEAFF. The CDR3 DNA sequence: TGTGCCATCAGCCTCCGGGACAGGGATAACACTGAAGCTTTCTTT.

This clone was seen a handful of times. The CDR3 sequence is CASSQEYRGSEQYF. As DNA, the CDR3 is TGTGCCAGCAGCCAAGAGTACAGGGGATCCGAGCAGTACTTC. The V gene is TRBV4-2, the J gene TRBJ2-7, with TRBD1 identical over 7 bases. This CDR3 is built from 14 residues. Germline CDR1 LGHNA, CDR2 YNFKEQ. The J segment lost 6 bases and the V segment lost 0 bases, leaving 5 bases of the junction unmatched.

The V and J genes are TRBV19 and TRBJ1-4; TRBD1 is a possible D gene (5 bases). The CDR3 is made up of 14 amino acids. Germline CDR1 and CDR2: LNHDA and SQIVND (reference sequence). V lost 2 bases, J lost 4 bases, and 8 bases lay in between. CDR3 nucleotides: TGTGCCAGTAGTATACCCGGACATAATGAAAAACTGTTTTTT. This encodes CASSIPGHNEKLFF.

J is TRBJ2-7 and V is TRBV2; perhaps TRBD2 as D (6 bases). This CDR3 has 13 residues. The ends were cut back, 9 bases at V and 0 bases at J, with 12 bases in the middle. CDR1 SNHLY and CDR2 FYNNEI come from the germline V gene. CDR3 protein: CARSVGGSYEQYF. In DNA, the CDR3 is TGTGCCAGGTCGGTCGGGGGCTCCTACGAGCAGTACTTC.

The genes are TRBV12-3 or TRBV12-4 and TRBJ2-4; 10 bases fit TRBD2. The J segment lost 15 bases and the V segment lost 7 bases, leaving 12 bases of the junction unmatched. The CDR3 is 13 residues long. For the CDR3, the DNA is TGTGCCAGCACGAAATCAAGTGGACTAGCGGCGTACTTC. It encodes CASTKSSGLAAYF.

The chain is built from TRBV7-2 and TRBJ2-2; TRBD2 agrees at 7 bases. In germline, CDR1 is SGHTA, CDR2 FQGNSA. Losses at the gene ends were 5 bases for V and 7 bases for J; bases not matched to a gene: 7. This CDR3 has 14 residues. CDR3 nucleotides: TGTGCCAGCAGCAGGACTAGGGGCGGCGGGGAGCTGTTTTTT. This encodes CASSRTRGGGELFF. The full variable domain, in which reference TRBV7-2 and TRBJ2-2 provide the parts outside the CDR3, is GAGVSQSPSNKVTEKGKDVELRCDPISGHTALYWYRQSLGQGLEFLIYFQGNSAPDKSGLPSDRFSAERTGGSVSTLTIQRTQQEDSAVYLCASSRTRGGGELFFGEGSRLTVL.

This clone is a singleton in its sample. This chain links TRBV11-2 with TRBJ2-7; TRBD2 matches 8 bases. Germline CDR1 SGHAT, CDR2 FQNNGV. J gave up 3 bases and V 4 bases, and 5 bases lay outside the gene matches. The CDR3 sequence is 14 residues long. CDR3 protein: CASSSSGSDYEQYF. CDR3 bases: TGTGCCAGCAGCTCGAGCGGGAGTGACTACGAGCAGTACTTC.

V usage is TRBV11-2 and J usage is TRBJ2-3; tentative D call: TRBD2 (6 bases). Looked up from germline, CDR1 is SGHAT and CDR2 is FQNNGV. The CDR3 is made up of 16 amino acids. The V gene lost 8 bases and the J gene lost 0 bases, with 18 bases spanning the gap. The CDR3 region is CASGGYSGESTDTQYF. The CDR3 coding sequence is TGTGCCAGCGGAGGATACTCGGGGGAAAGCACAGATACGCAGTATTTT.

CDR3 sequence (DNA): TGTGCCAGTAGTATGAGACAGGGGGAGAATGAGCAGTTCTTC. This encodes CASSMRQGENEQFF. This chain links TRBV19 with TRBJ2-1, with TRBD1 matching 9 bases. CDR3 length: 14 amino acids. Losses at the gene ends were 3 bases for V and 7 bases for J; bases not matched to a gene: 4. Germline V lookup: CDR1 LNHDA, CDR2 SQIVND (reference sequence).

The chain is built from TRBV20-1 and TRBJ2-3, with D perhaps TRBD2 (5 bases). Germline assignment: CDR1 DFQATT and CDR2 SNEGSKA (reference sequence). The CDR3 is 12 residues long. V was cut by 3 bases and J by 7 bases, with 11 bases left in between. DNA of the CDR3: TGCAGTGCTAGTAGGGAGTCAAATACGCAGTATTTT. It translates to CSASRESNTQYF.

This clone was observed a single time. The J gene is TRBJ2-7, the V gene TRBV7-9; 10 bases are a match to TRBD2. CDR3 length: 15 amino acids. J lost 3 bases, V lost 0 bases, and 2 bases had no gene match. Germline CDR1 reads SEHNR; CDR2 reads FQNEAQ (reference sequence). The chain's CDR3 is CASSLALAGVYEQYF. DNA for the CDR3: TGTGCCAGCAGCTTAGCCCTAGCGGGAGTCTACGAGCAGTACTTC.

The chain is built from TRBV4-2 and TRBJ1-6, with TRBD1 matching over 7 bases. Germline trimming cut 2 bases from V and 3 bases from J; bases unmatched to any gene: 7. The CDR3 is 17 residues long. Germline V gene lookup returns CDR1 LGHNA and CDR2 YNFKEQ. The CDR3 sequence is CASSQLTGVYYNSPLHF. The CDR3, as DNA: TGTGCCAGCAGCCAACTCACAGGGGTTTACTATAATTCACCCCTCCACTTT.

The chain uses TRBV7-9 and TRBJ1-2; TRBD1 matches 10 bases. V gave up 4 bases and J gave up 7 bases; unmatched junction bases: 12. The CDR3 runs to 16 residues. In germline, CDR1 is SEHNR, CDR2 FQNEAQ (reference sequence). In DNA form, the CDR3 reads TGTGCCAGCAGCTCGGGACAGGGGAGGTATTCGGGTGGCTACACCTTC. Translating gives CASSSGQGRYSGGYTF.

The gene calls are TRBV5-1 and TRBJ2-1; D possibly corresponds to TRBD1 (8 bases). In germline, CDR1 is SGHRS, CDR2 YFSETQ. Trimming removed 4 bases from V and 2 bases from J, with 13 bases in between. CDR3 length: 15 amino acids. CDR3 nucleotide sequence: TGCGCCAGCAGCGCCACAGGGGGGGCCTACAATGAGCAGTTCTTC. Protein: CASSATGGAYNEQFF.

The J gene is TRBJ2-7, the V gene TRBV24-1, with a weak D call TRBD1 (5 bases). Trimming took 4 bases from V and 7 from J, leaving 7 bases between them. The CDR3 is 11 amino acids. CDR1 and CDR2 (germline): KGHDR, SFDVKD. The CDR3 DNA follows: TGTGCCACCAGTGACGACAGAGAGCAGTACTTC. Protein: CATSDDREQYF.

The chain employs TRBV6-5 and TRBJ2-7, with 8 bases fitting TRBD1. This CDR3 spans 14 amino acids. Trimming took 7 bases from V and 8 from J; bases not matched to a gene: 13. Germline CDR1 MNHEY, CDR2 SVGAGI. CDR3 DNA: TGTGCCAGCACCCTGGGGCAGGGGGCGGATCAGCAGTACTTC. This gives the protein CASTLGQGADQQYF.

The gene calls are TRBV29-1 and TRBJ2-5, with 8 nucleotides matching TRBD1. J lost 4 bases, V lost 6 bases, and 13 bases had no gene match. Germline values: CDR1 SQVTM, CDR2 ANQGSEA. The CDR3 totals 15 residues. CDR3 protein: CSVSLTGTGVETQYF. The DNA for the CDR3 is TGCAGCGTCTCCTTGACCGGGACAGGAGTAGAGACCCAGTACTTC. The whole variable domain, filled in from reference TRBV29-1 and TRBJ2-5, reads SAVISQKPSRDICQRGTSLTIQCQVDSQVTMMFWYRQQPGQSLTLIATANQGSEATYESGFVIDKFPISRPNLTFSTLTVSNMSPEDSSIYLCSVSLTGTGVETQYFGPGTRLLVL.

The chain has TRBV5-1 and TRBJ2-1; 10 positions agree with TRBD2. In germline, CDR1 is SGHRS, CDR2 YFSETQ. CDR3 length equals 15 residues. The V segment lost 3 bases and the J segment 0 bases; nucleotides outside the gene matches: 0. CDR3 bases: TGCGCCAGCAGCTCTAGCGGGAGCTCCTACAATGAGCAGTTCTTC. It codes for CASSSSGSSYNEQFF.

The chain recombines TRBV3-1 (or the pseudogene TRBV3-2) with TRBJ2-3; 9 positions agree with TRBD2. V was clipped by 2 bases and J by 4 bases; unmatched bases: 19. The germline CDR1 and CDR2 sequences are LGHDT and YNNKEL (reference sequence). CDR3 length: 20 residues. The CDR3 protein is CASSQSPRGSREGLADTQYF. The CDR3, as DNA: TGTGCCAGCAGCCAAAGCCCCCGGGGCTCGCGGGAGGGCCTTGCAGATACGCAGTATTTT.

This clone has more than one count but fewer than ten. The J gene is TRBJ2-7, the V gene TRBV7-8, with 10 bases lining up with TRBD2. Germline V gives CDR1 SGHVS, CDR2 FQNEAQ. The ends lost 1 base at V and 6 bases at J; junction bases unmatched: 0. The length of the CDR3 is 13 residues. In DNA form, the CDR3 reads TGTGCCAGCAGCTTAGGGACTAGCGGCGAGCAGTACTTC. Protein product: CASSLGTSGEQYF.

This clone was detected once. This chain uses TRBV11-2 with TRBJ1-1; possible D gene TRBD1, 5 bases. Germline lookup yields CDR1 SGHAT and CDR2 FQNNGV. V was cut by 2 bases and J by 8 bases, with 12 bases left in between. The CDR3 runs 13 residues. The CDR3 region has the DNA TGTGCCAGCAGCTTATTGGGAGGGGCCGAAGCTTTCTTT. Amino acids: CASSLLGGAEAFF. Full variable domain (remainder filled in from reference TRBV11-2 and TRBJ1-1): EAGVAQSPRYKIIEKRQSVAFWCNPISGHATLYWYQQILGQGPKLLIQFQNNGVVDDSQLPKDRFSAERLKGVDSTLKIQPAKLEDSAVYLCASSLLGGAEAFFGQGTRLTVV.